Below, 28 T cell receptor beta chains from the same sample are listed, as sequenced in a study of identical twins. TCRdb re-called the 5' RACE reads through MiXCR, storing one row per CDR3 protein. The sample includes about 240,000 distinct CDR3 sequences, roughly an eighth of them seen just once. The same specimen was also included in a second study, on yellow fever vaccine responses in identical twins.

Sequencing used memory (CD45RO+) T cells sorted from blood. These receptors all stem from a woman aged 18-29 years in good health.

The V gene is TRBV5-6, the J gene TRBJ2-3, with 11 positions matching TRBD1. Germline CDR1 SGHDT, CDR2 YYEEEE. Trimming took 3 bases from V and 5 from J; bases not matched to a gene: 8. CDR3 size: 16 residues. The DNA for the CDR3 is TGTGCCAGCAGCTCAACACCGGGACAGGGGGGAGATACGCAGTATTTT. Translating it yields CASSSTPGQGGDTQYF.

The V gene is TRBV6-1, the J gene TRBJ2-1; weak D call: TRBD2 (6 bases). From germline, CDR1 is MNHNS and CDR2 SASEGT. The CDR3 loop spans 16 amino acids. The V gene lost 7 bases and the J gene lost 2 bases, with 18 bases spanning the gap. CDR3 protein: CASKPGGGTTYNEQFF. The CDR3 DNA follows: TGTGCCAGCAAACCCGGTGGCGGGACCACCTACAATGAGCAGTTCTTC.

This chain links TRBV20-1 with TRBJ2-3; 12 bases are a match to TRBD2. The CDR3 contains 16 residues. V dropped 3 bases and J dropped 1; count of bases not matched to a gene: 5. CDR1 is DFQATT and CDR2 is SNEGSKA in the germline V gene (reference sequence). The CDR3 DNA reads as TGCAGTGCTAGTCTAGCGGGAGGGCCCGGCACAGATACGCAGTATTTT. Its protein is CSASLAGGPGTDTQYF.

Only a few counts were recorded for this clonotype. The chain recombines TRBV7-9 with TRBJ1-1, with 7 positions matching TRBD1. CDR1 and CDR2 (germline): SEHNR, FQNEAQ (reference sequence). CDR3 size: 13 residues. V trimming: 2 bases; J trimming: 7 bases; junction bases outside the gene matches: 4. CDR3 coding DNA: TGTGCCAGCAGCTTAAAGGGGGCCATTGAAGCTTTCTTT. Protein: CASSLKGAIEAFF.

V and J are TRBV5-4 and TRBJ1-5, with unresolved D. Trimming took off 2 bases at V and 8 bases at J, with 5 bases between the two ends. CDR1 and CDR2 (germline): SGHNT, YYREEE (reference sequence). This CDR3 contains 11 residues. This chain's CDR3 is CASSFKEPQHF. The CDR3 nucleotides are TGTGCCAGCAGCTTTAAGGAGCCCCAGCATTTT.

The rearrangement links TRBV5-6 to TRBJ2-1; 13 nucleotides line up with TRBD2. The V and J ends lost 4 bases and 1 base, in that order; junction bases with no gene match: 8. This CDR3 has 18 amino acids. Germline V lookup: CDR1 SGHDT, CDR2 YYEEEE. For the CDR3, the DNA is TGTGCCAGCAGCCAACGACTAGCGGGGGGACGTTCCTACAATGAGCAGTTCTTC. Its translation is CASSQRLAGGRSYNEQFF.

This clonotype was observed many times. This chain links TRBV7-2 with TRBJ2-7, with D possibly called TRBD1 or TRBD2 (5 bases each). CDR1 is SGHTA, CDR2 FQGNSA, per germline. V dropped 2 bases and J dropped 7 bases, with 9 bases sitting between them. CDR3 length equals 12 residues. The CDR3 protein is CASSLSWGEQYF. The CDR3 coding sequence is TGTGCCAGCAGCTTAAGCTGGGGGGAGCAGTACTTC.

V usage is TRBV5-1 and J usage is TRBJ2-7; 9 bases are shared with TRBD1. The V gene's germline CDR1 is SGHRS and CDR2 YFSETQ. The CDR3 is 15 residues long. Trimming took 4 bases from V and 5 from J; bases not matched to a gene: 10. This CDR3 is CASSLRPGTGNEQYF. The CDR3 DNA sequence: TGCGCCAGCAGCCTGCGTCCCGGGACAGGGAACGAGCAGTACTTC.

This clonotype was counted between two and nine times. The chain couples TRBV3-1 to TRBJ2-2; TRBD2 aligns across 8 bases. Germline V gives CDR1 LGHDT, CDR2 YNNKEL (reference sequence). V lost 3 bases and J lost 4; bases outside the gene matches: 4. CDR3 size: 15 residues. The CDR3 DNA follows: TGTGCCAGCAGCCAGGCGACTAGCGCCACCGGGGAGCTGTTTTTT. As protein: CASSQATSATGELFF.

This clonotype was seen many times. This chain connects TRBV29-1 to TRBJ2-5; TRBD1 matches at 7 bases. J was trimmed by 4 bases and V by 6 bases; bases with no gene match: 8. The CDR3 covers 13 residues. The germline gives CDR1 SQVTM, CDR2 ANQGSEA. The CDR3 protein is CSVGGQVGETQYF. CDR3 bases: TGCAGCGTCGGAGGACAGGTGGGAGAGACCCAGTACTTC. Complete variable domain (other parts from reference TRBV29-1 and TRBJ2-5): SAVISQKPSRDICQRGTSLTIQCQVDSQVTMMFWYRQQPGQSLTLIATANQGSEATYESGFVIDKFPISRPNLTFSTLTVSNMSPEDSSIYLCSVGGQVGETQYFGPGTRLLVL.

Here the CDR3 DNA reads TGTGCCAGCAGTTCGGGCAGCATCACCATATATTTT. Translating gives CASSSGSITIYF. This rearrangement joins TRBV28 to TRBJ1-3; unclear D gene. Germline-derived CDR1 and CDR2 are MDHEN and SYDVKM. The germline V and J ends were trimmed by 4 bases and 9 bases, with 10 bases remaining between them. CDR3 length: 12 residues.

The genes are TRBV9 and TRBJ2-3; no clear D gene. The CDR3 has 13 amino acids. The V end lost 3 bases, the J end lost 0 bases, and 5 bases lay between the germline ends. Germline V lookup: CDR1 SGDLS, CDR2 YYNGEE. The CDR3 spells CASSGPSTDTQYF. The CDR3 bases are TGTGCCAGCAGCGGACCGAGCACAGATACGCAGTATTTT.

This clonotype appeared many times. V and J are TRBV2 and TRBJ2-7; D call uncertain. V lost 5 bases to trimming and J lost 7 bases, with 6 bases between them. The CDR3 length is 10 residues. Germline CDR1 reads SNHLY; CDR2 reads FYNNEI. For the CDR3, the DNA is TGTGCCAGCAGTTTAGAAGAGCAGTACTTC. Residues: CASSLEEQYF.

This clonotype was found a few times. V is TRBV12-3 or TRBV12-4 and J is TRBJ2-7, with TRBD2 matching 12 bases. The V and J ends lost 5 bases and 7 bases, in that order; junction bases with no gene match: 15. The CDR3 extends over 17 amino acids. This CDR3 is CASSPLAGGLGLGEQYF. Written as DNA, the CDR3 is TGTGCCAGCAGTCCACTAGCGGGAGGCCTGGGATTAGGGGAGCAGTACTTC.

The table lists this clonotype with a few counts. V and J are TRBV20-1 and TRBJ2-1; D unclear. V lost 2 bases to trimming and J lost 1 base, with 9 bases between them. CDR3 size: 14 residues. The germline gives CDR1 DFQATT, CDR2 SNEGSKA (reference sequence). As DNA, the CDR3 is TGCAGTGCTAGAAGTGTACAGTCCTACAATGAGCAGTTCTTC. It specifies CSARSVQSYNEQFF.

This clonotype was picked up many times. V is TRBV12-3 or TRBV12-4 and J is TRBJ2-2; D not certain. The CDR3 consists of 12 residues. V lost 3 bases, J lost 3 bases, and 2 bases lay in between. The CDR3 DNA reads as TGTGCCAGCAGTTTCTACACCGGGGAGCTGTTTTTT. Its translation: CASSFYTGELFF.

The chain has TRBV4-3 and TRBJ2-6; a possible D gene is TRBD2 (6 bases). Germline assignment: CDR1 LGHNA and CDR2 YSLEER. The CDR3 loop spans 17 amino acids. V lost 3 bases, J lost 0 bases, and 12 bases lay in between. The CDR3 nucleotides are TGCGCCAGCAGCCAGGGGGACTGGGGCTCTGGGGCCAACGTCCTGACTTTC. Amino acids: CASSQGDWGSGANVLTF.

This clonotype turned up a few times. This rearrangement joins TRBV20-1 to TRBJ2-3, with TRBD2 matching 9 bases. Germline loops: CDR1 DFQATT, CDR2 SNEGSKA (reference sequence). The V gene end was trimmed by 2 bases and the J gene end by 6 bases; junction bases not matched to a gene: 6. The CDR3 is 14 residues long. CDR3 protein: CSARRGGALDTQYF. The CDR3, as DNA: TGCAGTGCTAGACGCGGGGGGGCCTTGGATACGCAGTATTTT.

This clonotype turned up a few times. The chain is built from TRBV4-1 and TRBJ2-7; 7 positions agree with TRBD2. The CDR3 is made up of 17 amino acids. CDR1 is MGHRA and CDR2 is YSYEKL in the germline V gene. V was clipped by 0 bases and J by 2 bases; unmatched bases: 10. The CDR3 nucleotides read TGCGCCAGCAGCCAAGAACGGGGGGTTGGGCGGACCTACGAGCAGTACTTC. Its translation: CASSQERGVGRTYEQYF.

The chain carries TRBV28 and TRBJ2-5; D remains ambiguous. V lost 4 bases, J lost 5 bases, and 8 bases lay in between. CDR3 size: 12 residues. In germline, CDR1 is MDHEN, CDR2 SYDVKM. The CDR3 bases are TGTGCCAGCAGTTCCCCCTGGGAGACCCAGTACTTC. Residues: CASSSPWETQYF. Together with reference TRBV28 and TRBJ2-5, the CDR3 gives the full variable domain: DVKVTQSSRYLVKRTGEKVFLECVQDMDHENMFWYRQDPGLGLRLIYFSYDVKMKEKGDIPEGYSVSREKKERFSLILESASTNQTSMYLCASSSPWETQYFGPGTRLLVL.

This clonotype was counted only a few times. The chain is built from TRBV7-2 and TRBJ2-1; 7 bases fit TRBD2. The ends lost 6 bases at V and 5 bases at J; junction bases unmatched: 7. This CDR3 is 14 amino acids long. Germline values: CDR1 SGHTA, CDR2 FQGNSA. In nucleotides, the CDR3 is TGTGCCAGCAGGACCGGGGGGAGCCACAATGAGCAGTTCTTC. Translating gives CASRTGGSHNEQFF.

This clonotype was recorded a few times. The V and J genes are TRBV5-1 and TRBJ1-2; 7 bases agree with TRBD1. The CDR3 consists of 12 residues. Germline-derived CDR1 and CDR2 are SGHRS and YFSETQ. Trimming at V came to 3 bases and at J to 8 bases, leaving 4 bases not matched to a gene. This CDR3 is CASSSDRSGYTF. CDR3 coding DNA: TGCGCCAGCAGCTCGGACAGGTCCGGCTACACCTTC. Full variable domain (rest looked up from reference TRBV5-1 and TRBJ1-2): KAGVTQTPRYLIKTRGQQVTLSCSPISGHRSVSWYQQTPGQGLQFLFEYFSETQRNKGNFPGRFSGRQFSNSRSEMNVSTLELGDSALYLCASSSDRSGYTFGSGTRLTVV.

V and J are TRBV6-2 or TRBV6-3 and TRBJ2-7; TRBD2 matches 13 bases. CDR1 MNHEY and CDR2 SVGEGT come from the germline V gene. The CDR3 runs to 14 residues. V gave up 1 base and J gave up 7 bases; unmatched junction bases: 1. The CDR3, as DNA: TGTGCCAGCAGTTACTGGACTAGCGGGAGAGAGCAGTACTTC. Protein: CASSYWTSGREQYF.

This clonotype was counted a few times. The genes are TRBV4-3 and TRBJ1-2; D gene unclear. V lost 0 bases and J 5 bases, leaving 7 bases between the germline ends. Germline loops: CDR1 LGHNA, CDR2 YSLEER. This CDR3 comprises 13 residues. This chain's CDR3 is CASSQERQYGYTF. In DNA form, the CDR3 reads TGCGCCAGCAGCCAAGAACGGCAGTATGGCTACACCTTC.

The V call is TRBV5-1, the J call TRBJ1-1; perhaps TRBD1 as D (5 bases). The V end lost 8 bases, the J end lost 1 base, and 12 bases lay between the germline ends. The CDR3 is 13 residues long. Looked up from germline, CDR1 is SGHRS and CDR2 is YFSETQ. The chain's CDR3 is CARTGPSNTEAFF. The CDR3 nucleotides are TGCGCCAGAACAGGACCGTCGAACACTGAAGCTTTCTTT.

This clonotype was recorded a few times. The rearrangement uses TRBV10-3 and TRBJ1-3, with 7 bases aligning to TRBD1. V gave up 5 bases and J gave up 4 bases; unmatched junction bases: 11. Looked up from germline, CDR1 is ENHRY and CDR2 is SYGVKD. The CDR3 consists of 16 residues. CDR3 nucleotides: TGTGCCATCAGTCCGGGACAGCGGACATCGGGAAACACCATATATTTT. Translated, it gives CAISPGQRTSGNTIYF.

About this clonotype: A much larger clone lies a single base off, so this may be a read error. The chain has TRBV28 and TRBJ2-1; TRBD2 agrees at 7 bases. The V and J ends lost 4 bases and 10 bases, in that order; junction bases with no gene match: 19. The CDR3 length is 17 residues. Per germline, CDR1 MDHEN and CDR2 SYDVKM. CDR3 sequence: CASSSSLAILNRWEQFF. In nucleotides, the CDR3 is TGTGCCAGCAGTTCCTCACTAGCGATTTTAAATAGATGGGAGCAGTTCTTC.

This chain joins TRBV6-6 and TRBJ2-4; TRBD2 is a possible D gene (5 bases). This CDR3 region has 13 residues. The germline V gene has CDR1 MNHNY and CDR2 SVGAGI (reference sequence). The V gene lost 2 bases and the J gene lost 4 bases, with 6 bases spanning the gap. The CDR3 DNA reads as TGTGCCAGCAGTTACGAGGGAAAAAACATTCAGTACTTC. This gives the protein CASSYEGKNIQYF.